Listed below are T cell receptor beta chains from one sample, sequenced in a study of T cell responses to AZD1222 COVID-19 vaccine. Sequencing was performed with immunoSEQ multiplex PCR; in TCRdb, only in-frame clones are kept and a portion is missing. The table lists some 140,000 clones, about nine tenths of them singletons. This specimen consisted of peripheral blood, obtained on day 0 of MenACWY control vaccination. The receptors here all came from an adult in good health. Both conserved end residues are part of each CDR3. The order of the fields is V gene, D gene, J gene, clone size, CDR3 DNA, CDR3 protein. The D gene is left open where the match is weak. Clone size, where shown, is once, few, many, or a class for clones that have expanded.

>TRBV10-3|NA|TRBJ1-1|NA
TGTGCCATCGGCGAGGGGACTGAAGCTTTCTTT
CAIGEGTEAFF
>TRBV4-1|NA|TRBJ1-4|NA
TGCGCCAGCAGCCAGGGCCTGGGAGGGGGTCAAGAAAAACTGTTTTTT
CASSQGLGGGQEKLFF
>TRBV6-6|NA|TRBJ1-5|NA
TGTGCCAGCAGTCCACAGGCCTTACAGCCCCAGCATTTT
CASSPQALQPQHF
>TRBV27|NA|TRBJ1-3|NA
TGTGCCAGCAGTTCGGCAAAGGCTCTCTCTGGAAACACCATATATTTT
CASSSAKALSGNTIYF
>TRBV12-2|NA|TRBJ2-3|NA
TGTGCAAGTCGCCCTTGGACTAGCGGGAACGCAGATACGCAGTATTTT
CASRPWTSGNADTQYF
>TRBV6-2/TRBV6-3|TRBD2|TRBJ2-1|NA
TGTGCCAGCAGTTACGCCCTTAGGACTAGGCGGTTCTTC
CASSYALRTRRFF
>TRBV6-5|NA|TRBJ2-6|NA
TGTGCCAGCAGGACGGACCGCTCTGGGGCCAACGTCCTGACTTTC
CASRTDRSGANVLTF
>TRBV6-5|TRBD1|TRBJ1-6|once
TGTGCCAGCACTAGCACCCAGGGGGGAAATTCACCCCTCCACTTT
CASTSTQGGNSPLHF
>TRBV28|TRBD1|TRBJ1-5|NA
TGTGCCAGCAGTTACGTCCAGGGGGCTAGCAATCAGCCCCAGCATTTT
CASSYVQGASNQPQHF
>TRBV5-1|NA|TRBJ2-6|once
TGCGCCAGCAGCTTTGCGTCGACCCGTACTGGGGCCAACGTCCTGACTTTC
CASSFASTRTGANVLTF
>TRBV4-2|NA|TRBJ1-1|NA
TGTGCCAGCAGCCAACTGACGGAACTTGAAGCTTTCTTT
CASSQLTELEAFF
>TRBV5-1|NA|TRBJ1-1|NA
TGCGCCAGCAGCTTGGAGTGGGGGTACACTGAAGCTTTCTTT
CASSLEWGYTEAFF
>TRBV6-1|NA|TRBJ2-2|NA
TGTGCCAGCAGTGAACAGGGGGGTCTTTCCGGGGAGCTGTTTTTT
CASSEQGGLSGELFF
>TRBV19|NA|TRBJ1-2|NA
TGTGCCAGCTACTCGGGACCCCGGTATGGCTACACCTTC
CASYSGPRYGYTF